This T cell receptor (beta chain) was documented in a study of blood T cell repertoires in COVID-19. Study-wide background: Samples of COVID-19 (acute and convalescent) were obtained from the United States, Italy and Spain. The cDNA or gDNA used as material had been derived from T cells, B-cell-depleted T cells, or PBMCs.

In the original processing: Amplification of reference gene primers provided the estimated nucleated cell counts. Assay: immunoSEQ multiplex PCR; the TCRdb copy retains only in-frame clones and omits some. V, J and clone size derive from that table, while D and trimming were established from the DNA sequence. The sample has 120,000 or so clones, approximately 90% seen once. The CDR3 sequence is 12 residues long. Looked up from germline, CDR1 is SGHDT and CDR2 is YYEEEE. V was clipped by 4 bases and J by 6 bases; unmatched bases: 2. Sequencing was carried out using peripheral blood. This rearrangement joins TRBV5-6 to TRBJ2-7; TRBD1 matches at 9 bases. The sequence came from a man in his fifties or sixties with acute or convalescent COVID-19. Written as DNA, the CDR3 is TGTGCCAGCAGCGCGACAGGGGGCGAGCAGTACTTC. It yields the protein CASSATGGEQYF. Full variable domain (rest looked up from reference TRBV5-6 and TRBJ2-7): DAGVTQSPTHLIKTRGQQVTLRCSPKSGHDTVSWYQQALGQGPQFIFQYYEEEERQRGNFPDRFSGHQFPNYSSELNVNALLLGDSALYLCASSATGGEQYFGPGTRLTVT.